This T cell receptor (beta chain) was captured in a study of T cells in localized non-small cell lung cancer. Trimming left V 6 bases short and J 3 bases short, with 9 bases between. Germline V CDR1 and CDR2: LGHNT, FRNRAP. CDR3 size: 12 residues. Sequenced by immunoSEQ multiplex PCR; TCRdb stores in-frame clones only, minus some. The sample records roughly 58,000 clones, roughly 76% being singletons. The sequence was obtained from a man aged 40 to 70 with stage II lung adenocarcinoma. The V and J genes are TRBV12-5 and TRBJ2-7, with D possibly being TRBD1 (6 bases). The sample consisted of PBMCs, taken before any cancer treatment. CDR3 nucleotide sequence: TGTGCTAGTGGAAGGACAGTCTACGAGCAGTACTTC. It yields the protein CASGRTVYEQYF.